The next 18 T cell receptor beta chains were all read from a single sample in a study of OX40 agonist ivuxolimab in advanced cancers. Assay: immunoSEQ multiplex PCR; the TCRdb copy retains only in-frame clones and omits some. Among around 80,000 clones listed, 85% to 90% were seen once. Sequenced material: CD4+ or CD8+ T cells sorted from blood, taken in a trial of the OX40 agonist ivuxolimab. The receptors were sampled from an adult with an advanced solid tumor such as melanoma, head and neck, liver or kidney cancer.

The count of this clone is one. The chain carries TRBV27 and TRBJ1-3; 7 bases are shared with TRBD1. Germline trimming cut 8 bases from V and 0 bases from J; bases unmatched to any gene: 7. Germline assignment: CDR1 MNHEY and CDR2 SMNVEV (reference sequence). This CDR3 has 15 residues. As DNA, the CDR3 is TGTGCCAGCTCCCGGGACAGCTTCTCTGGAAACACCATATATTTT. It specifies CASSRDSFSGNTIYF.

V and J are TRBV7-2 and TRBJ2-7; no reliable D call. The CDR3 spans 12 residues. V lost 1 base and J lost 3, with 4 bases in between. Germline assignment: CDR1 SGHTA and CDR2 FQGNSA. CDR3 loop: CASSLGVYEQYF. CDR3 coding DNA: TGTGCCAGCAGCTTAGGCGTCTACGAGCAGTACTTC.

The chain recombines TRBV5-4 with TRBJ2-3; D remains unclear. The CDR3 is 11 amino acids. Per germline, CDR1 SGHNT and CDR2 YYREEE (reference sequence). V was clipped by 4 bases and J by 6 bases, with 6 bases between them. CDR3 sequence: CASSLQDTQYF. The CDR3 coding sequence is TGTGCCAGCAGCCTACAGGATACGCAGTATTTT.

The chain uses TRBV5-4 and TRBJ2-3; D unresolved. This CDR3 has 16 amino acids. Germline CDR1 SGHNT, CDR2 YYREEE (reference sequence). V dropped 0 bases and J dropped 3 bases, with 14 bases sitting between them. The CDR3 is CASSLEASSTTDTQYF. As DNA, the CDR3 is TGTGCCAGCAGCTTGGAGGCGTCCTCTACTACAGATACGCAGTATTTT.

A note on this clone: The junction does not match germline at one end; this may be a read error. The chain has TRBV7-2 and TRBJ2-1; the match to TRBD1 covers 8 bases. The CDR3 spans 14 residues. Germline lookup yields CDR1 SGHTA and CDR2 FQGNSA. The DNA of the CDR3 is TGTGCCAGCAGCTCCATGACAGGGGTCAATCAGCAGTTCTTC. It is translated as CASSSMTGVNQQFF.

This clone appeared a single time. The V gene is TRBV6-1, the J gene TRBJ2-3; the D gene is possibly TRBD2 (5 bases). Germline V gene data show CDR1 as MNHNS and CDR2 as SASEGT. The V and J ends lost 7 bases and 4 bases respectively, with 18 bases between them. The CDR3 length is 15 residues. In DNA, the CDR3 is TGTGCCAGCACTGCTGAGGGTAAATTGTCAGATACGCAGTATTTT. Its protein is CASTAEGKLSDTQYF.

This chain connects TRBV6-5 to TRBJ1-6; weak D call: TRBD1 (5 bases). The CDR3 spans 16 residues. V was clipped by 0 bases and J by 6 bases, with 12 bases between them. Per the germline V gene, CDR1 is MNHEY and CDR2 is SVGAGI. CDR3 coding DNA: TGTGCCAGCAGTTACTCCGGGGCTAGCCTTAATTCACCCCTCCACTTT. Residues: CASSYSGASLNSPLHF.

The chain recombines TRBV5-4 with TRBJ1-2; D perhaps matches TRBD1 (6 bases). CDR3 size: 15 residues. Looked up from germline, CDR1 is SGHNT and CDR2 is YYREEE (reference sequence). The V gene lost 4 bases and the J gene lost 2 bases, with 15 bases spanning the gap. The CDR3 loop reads CASSRYGQTNYGYTF. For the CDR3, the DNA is TGTGCCAGCAGCCGTTACGGACAGACAAACTATGGCTACACCTTC.

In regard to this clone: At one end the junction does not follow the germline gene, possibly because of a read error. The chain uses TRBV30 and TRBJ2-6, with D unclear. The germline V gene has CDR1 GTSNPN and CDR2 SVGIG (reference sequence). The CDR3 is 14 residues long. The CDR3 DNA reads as TGTGCCGGAGAACGGGCCTCTAGGGCCAACGTCCTGACTTTC. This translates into CAGERASRANVLTF.

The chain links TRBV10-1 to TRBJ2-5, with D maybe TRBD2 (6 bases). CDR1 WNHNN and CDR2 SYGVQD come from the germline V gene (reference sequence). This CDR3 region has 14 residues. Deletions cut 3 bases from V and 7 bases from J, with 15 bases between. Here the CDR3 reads CASSDSGLQGTQYF. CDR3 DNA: TGCGCCAGCAGTGACTCGGGACTCCAGGGGACCCAGTACTTC.

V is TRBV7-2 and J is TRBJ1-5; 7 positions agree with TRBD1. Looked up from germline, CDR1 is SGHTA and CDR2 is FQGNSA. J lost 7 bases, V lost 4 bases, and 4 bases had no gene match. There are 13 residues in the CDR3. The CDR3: CASSSQGNQPQHF. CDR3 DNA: TGTGCCAGCAGCTCACAGGGGAACCAGCCCCAGCATTTT.

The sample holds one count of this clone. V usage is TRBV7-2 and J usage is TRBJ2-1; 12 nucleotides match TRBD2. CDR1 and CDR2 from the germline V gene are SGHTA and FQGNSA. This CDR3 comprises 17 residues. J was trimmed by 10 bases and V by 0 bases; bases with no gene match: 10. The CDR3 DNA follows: TGTGCCAGCAGCTTAGCTTCTGCTAGCGGGGGGGCCTACGAGCAGTTCTTC. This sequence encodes CASSLASASGGAYEQFF.

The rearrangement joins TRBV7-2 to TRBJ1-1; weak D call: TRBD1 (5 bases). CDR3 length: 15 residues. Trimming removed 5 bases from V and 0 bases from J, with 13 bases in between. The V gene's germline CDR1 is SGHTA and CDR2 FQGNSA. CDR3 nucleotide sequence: TGTGCCAGCAGCCCTTCCGACAGCTTGAACACTGAAGCTTTCTTT. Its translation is CASSPSDSLNTEAFF.

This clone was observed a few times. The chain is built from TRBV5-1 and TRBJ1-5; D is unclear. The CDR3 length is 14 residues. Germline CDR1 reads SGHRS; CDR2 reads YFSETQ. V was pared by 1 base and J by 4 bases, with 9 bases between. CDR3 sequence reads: CASSLNGDNQPQHF. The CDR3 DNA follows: TGCGCCAGCAGCTTGAACGGGGATAATCAGCCCCAGCATTTT.

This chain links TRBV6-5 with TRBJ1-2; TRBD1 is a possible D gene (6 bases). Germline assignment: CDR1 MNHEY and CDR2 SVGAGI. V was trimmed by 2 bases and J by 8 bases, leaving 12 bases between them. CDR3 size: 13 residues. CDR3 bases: TGTGCCAGCAGTTACGGGCAGGGGTTAGGCTACACCTTC. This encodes CASSYGQGLGYTF.

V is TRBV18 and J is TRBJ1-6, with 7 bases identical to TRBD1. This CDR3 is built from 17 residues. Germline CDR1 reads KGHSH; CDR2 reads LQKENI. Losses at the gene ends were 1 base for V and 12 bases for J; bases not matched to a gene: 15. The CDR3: CASSPQGETGDGEPLHF. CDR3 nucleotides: TGTGCCAGCTCACCACAGGGGGAAACAGGGGACGGTGAACCCCTCCACTTT.

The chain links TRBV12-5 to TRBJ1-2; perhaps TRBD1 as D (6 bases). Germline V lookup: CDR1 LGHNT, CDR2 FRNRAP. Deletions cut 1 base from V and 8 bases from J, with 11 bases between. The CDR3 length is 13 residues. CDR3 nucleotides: TGTGCTAGTGGTTTGGGAGGGGGGAGAGGCTACACCTTC. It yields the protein CASGLGGGRGYTF.

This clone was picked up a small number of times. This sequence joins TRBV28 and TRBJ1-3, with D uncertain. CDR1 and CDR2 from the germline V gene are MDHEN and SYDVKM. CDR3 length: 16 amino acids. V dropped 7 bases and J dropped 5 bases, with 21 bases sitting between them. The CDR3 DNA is TGTGCCAGCACCGCTACTTTCTCCGGAGGGAGAAACACCATATATTTT. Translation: CASTATFSGGRNTIYF.